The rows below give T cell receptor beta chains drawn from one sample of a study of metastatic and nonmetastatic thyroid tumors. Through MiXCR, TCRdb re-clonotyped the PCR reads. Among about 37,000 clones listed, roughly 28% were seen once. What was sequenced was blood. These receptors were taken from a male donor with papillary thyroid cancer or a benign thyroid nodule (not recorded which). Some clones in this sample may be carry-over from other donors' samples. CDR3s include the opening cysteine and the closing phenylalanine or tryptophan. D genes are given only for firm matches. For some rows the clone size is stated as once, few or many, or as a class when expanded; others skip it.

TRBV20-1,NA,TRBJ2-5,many,TGCAGTGCCCCTCGGCCCGGGACCCAGTACTTC,CSAPRPGTQYF
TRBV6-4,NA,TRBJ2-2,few,TGTGCCAGCAGAGATTCAGGGAACACCGGGGAGCTGTTTTTT,CASRDSGNTGELFF
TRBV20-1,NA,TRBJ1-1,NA,TGCAGTGCTAGAGATCCCCGGGGGCTAGGTGAAGCTTTCTTT,CSARDPRGLGEAFF
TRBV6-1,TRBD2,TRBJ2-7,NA,TGTGCCAGCAGTGAAAGGGCGGGAGGTCGGGACGAGCAGTACTTC,CASSERAGGRDEQYF
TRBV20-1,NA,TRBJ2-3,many,TGCAGTGCTAGCGGACGGCAGGGAAGCACAGATACGCAGTATTTT,CSASGRQGSTDTQYF
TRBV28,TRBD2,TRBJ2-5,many,TGTGCCAGCAGTTTTACGGGAGGGCCGGAGACCCAGTACTTC,CASSFTGGPETQYF
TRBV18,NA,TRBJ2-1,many,TGTGCCAGCTCCCTAGGCTCAGGGACTGTTGGTGAGCAGTTCTTC,CASSLGSGTVGEQFF
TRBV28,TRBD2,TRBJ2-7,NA,TGTGCCAGCAGTCGACAAGCGGGAGGGCCGTCTGAGCAGTACTTC,CASSRQAGGPSEQYF
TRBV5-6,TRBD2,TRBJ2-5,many,TGTGCCAGCAGCGGGACTAGCGGGGCTTCAGAAGGGACCCAGTACTTC,CASSGTSGASEGTQYF
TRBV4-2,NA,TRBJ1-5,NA,TGTGCCAGCAGCCAAGAGGAGAGTAGCAATCAGCCCCAGCATTTT,CASSQEESSNQPQHF
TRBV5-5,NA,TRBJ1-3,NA,TGTGCCAGCACCTACGGGGGCGGATCGGCTGGAAACACCATATATTTT,CASTYGGGSAGNTIYF
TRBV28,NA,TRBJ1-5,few,TGTGCCATCAGTTTAGCGGGGGGCTCCCCGGGGCCCCAGCATTTT,CAISLAGGSPGPQHF
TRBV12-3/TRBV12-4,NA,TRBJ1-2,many,TGTGCCAGCAGGGTACCCGGGGGCAACTATGGCTACACCTTC,CASRVPGGNYGYTF
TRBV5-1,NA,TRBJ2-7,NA,TGCGCCAGCAGCTTGGCCCCGGGGGCCGTCTCCGAGCAGTACTTC,CASSLAPGAVSEQYF
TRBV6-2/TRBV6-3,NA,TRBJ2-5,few,TGTGCCAGCAGTTACGGGGAGACCCAGTACTTC,CASSYGETQYF
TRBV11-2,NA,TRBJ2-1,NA,TGTGCCAGTTCCCGTGGGGCAGCCTACAATGAGCAGTTCTTC,CASSRGAAYNEQFF
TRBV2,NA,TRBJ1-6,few,TGTGCCAGCGGGATCCCCCTCCACTTT,CASGIPLHF
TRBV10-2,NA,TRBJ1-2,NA,TGCGCCAGCAGCCGGGGGATCTACTATGGCTACACCTTC,CASSRGIYYGYTF
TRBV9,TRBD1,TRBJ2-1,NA,TGTGCCAGCAGCGAAGCTGGGACAGAGTACAATGAGCAGTTCTTC,CASSEAGTEYNEQFF
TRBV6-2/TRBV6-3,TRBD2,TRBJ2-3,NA,TGTGCCAGCAGCCGAGGGACTAGCGAGGGATTCGATACGCAGTATTTT,CASSRGTSEGFDTQYF
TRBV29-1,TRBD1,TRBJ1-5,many,TGCAGTGTACAGGGGGACAATCAGCCCCAGCATTTT,CSVQGDNQPQHF
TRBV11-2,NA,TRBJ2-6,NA,TGTGCCAGCAGCTTAGATCGGTGGGCTGGGGCCAACGTCCTGACTTTC,CASSLDRWAGANVLTF
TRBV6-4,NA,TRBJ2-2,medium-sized,TGTGCCAGCAGTGACGGGGATACCGGGGAGCTGTTTTTT,CASSDGDTGELFF
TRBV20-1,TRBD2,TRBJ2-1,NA,TGCAGTGCCGTGACTAGCGGGAAGTCCTACTCCTACAATGAGCAGTTCTTC,CSAVTSGKSYSYNEQFF
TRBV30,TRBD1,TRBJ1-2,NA,TGTGCCTGGAGGGGGACAGGGTGCCTGAATGGCTACACCTTC,CAWRGTGCLNGYTF
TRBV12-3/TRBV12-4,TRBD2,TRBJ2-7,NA,TGTGCCAGCAGTTTATCGACTAGCGGGCTCCCTTACGAGCAGTACTTC,CASSLSTSGLPYEQYF
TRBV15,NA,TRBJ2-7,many,TGTGCCACCAGCAGAGTGGGGCTAGGGCAGCCCTACGAGCAGTACTTC,CATSRVGLGQPYEQYF
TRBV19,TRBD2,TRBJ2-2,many,TGTGCCAGTAAGCGGGAGACGGTCACCGGGGAGCTGTTTTTT,CASKRETVTGELFF
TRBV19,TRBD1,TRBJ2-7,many,TGTGCCAGTAGTCTCGAGCAGGGGGCCTACGAGCAGTACTTC,CASSLEQGAYEQYF
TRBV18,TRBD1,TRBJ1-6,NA,TGTGCCAGCTCACCGCGACAGGGCGGATCCCTCCACTTT,CASSPRQGGSLHF
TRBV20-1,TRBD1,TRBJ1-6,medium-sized,TGCAGTGCTAGAAAGATTGGACAGGGTATGGAGGCTTCACCCCTCCACTTT,CSARKIGQGMEASPLHF
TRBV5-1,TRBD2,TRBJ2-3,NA,TGCGCCAGCAGCCCAGGGACTAGCGGGTCCACGACAGATACGCAGTATTTT,CASSPGTSGSTTDTQYF
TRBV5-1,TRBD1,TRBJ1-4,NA,TGCGCCAGCAGCTTGGCAGGGGGGCGAGAAAAACTGTTTTTT,CASSLAGGREKLFF
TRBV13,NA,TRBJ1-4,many,TGTGCCAGCAGCGCCCGAGTGTCGGTGGCTAATGAAAAACTGTTTTTT,CASSARVSVANEKLFF
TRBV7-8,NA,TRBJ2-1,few,TGTGCCAGCAGCCTGGAAGGACTCCCGTACAATGAGCAGTTCTTC,CASSLEGLPYNEQFF
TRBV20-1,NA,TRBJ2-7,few,TGCAGTGCTAGAGATGGGTCAACCTACGAGCAGTACTTC,CSARDGSTYEQYF
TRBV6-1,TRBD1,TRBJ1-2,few,TGTGCCAGCAGGGGGACAGGGAAGCGCTATGGCTACACCTTC,CASRGTGKRYGYTF
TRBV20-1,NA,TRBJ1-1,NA,TGCAGTGCCAGACAAGGGGCGTCGGGCACTGAAGCTTTCTTT,CSARQGASGTEAFF
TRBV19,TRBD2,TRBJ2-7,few,TGTGCCATACGGACTAGCGGGAATCTTAACTTC,CAIRTSGNLNF
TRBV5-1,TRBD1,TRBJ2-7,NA,TGCGCCAGCAGCTGGGGGACAGGAAGCTCCTACGAGCAGTACTTC,CASSWGTGSSYEQYF
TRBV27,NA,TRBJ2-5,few,TGTGTCAGCAGCAGGGAGGTTATAGAGACCCAGTACTTC,CVSSREVIETQYF
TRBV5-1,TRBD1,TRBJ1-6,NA,TGCGCCAGCAGCTCAGGGACAGCTGACAATTCACCCCTCCACTTT,CASSSGTADNSPLHF
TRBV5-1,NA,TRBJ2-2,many,TGCGCCAGCAGCTCCTACACCGGGGAGCTGTTTTTT,CASSSYTGELFF
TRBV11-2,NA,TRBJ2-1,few,TGTGCCAGCAGCTTACGAGGTTTAGCGAGTGTCGACAATGAGCAGTTCTTC,CASSLRGLASVDNEQFF
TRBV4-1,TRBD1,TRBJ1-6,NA,TGCGCCAGCAGCCGATCGGGGAGAGGGGGCACTGGTTCACCCCTCCACTTT,CASSRSGRGGTGSPLHF
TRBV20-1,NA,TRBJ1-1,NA,TGCAGTGCTAGAGATCCGACAGTTATGAACACTGAAGCTTTCTTT,CSARDPTVMNTEAFF